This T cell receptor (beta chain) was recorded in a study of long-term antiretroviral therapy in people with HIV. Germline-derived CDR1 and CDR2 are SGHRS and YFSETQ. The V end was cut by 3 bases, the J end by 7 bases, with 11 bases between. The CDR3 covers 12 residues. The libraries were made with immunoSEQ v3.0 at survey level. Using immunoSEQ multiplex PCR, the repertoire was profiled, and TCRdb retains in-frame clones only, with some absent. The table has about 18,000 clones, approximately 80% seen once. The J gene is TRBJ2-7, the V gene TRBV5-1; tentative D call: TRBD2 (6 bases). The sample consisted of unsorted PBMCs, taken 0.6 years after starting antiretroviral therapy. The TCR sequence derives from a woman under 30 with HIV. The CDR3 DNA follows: TGCGCCAGCAGCTCGTGGGGGAGGGAGCAGTACTTC. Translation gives CASSSWGREQYF.